A single sample is the source of the 8 T cell receptor beta chains below, sequenced in a study of tumor and adjacent non-tumor tissue in lung cancer. Three rounds of nested PCR, following a modified ARM-PCR protocol, produced the TCRbeta library. TCRdb re-derived calls from the multiplex PCR reads in MiXCR, one entry per CDR3 protein. The sample lists fewer than 150,000 distinct CDR3 sequences, approximately 64% seen once, with 15% to 20% in the top ten. No cell sorting was done before RNA was extracted from the tissue. The sequencing sample was made of lung tumor tissue. Receptors originate from a man in his sixties with small cell lung cancer.

J is TRBJ2-1 and V is TRBV12-3 or TRBV12-4; maybe TRBD2 (5 bases). Trimming shortened V by 4 bases and J by 0 bases, and 10 bases separated the two germline ends. This CDR3 contains 15 residues. CDR3 DNA sequence: TGTGCCAGCAGTTCTCTAGGGAGCTCCTACAATGAGCAGTTCTTC. Its translation: CASSSLGSSYNEQFF.

With regard to this clonotype: An end of the junction does not agree with germline; a read error may underlie this. V usage is TRBV11-3 and J usage is TRBJ2-2; D is undetermined. Looked up from germline, CDR1 is SGHNT and CDR2 is YENEEA. The CDR3 has 16 amino acids. CDR3 protein: CASSPGLFSDTEELFF. The CDR3 DNA sequence: TGTGCCAGCAGCCCTGGCCTATTTAGTGACACCGAGGAGCTGTTTTTT.

This clonotype was counted many times. The rearrangement uses TRBV10-3 and TRBJ2-3; 9 nucleotides align to TRBD1. V shed 3 bases, J shed 5 bases, and the junction held 12 bases outside the gene matches. From germline, CDR1 is ENHRY and CDR2 SYGVKD. This CDR3 is 17 amino acids long. The CDR3 is CAISDSPRDRVEDTQYF. As DNA, the CDR3 is TGTGCCATCAGTGATTCGCCCCGGGACAGGGTAGAAGATACGCAGTATTTT.

A word on this clonotype: Germline is not matched at one junction end, which may reflect a read error. The chain recombines TRBV11-2 with TRBJ2-1; 12 bases fit TRBD2. The CDR3 length is 14 residues. Looked up from germline, CDR1 is SGHAT and CDR2 is FQNNGV. The CDR3 nucleotides are TGTACCAGCAGCACGACTAGCGGGAGCGATGAGCAGTTCTTC. Amino acid sequence: CTSSTTSGSDEQFF. Using reference TRBV11-2 and TRBJ2-1 for the parts outside the CDR3, the full variable domain is EAGVAQSPRYKIIEKRQSVAFWCNPISGHATLYWYQQILGQGPKLLIQFQNNGVVDDSQLPKDRFSAERLKGVDSTLKIQPAKLEDSAVYLCTSSTTSGSDEQFFGPGTRLTVL.

J is TRBJ1-2 and V is TRBV20-1; 8 bases fit TRBD1. The V and J ends lost 4 bases and 5 bases, in that order; junction bases with no gene match: 9. CDR1 DFQATT and CDR2 SNEGSKA come from the germline V gene (reference sequence). The CDR3 contains 14 residues. CDR3 coding DNA: TGCAGTGCTATAGAGGACAGGGTGAAATATGGCTACACCTTC. Translation: CSAIEDRVKYGYTF.

Of note for this clonotype: A junction boundary mismatches the germline segment, possibly from a read error. The V and J genes are TRBV11-3 and TRBJ2-2; D tentatively fits TRBD1 or TRBD2 (5 bases each). Germline CDR1 reads SGHNT; CDR2 reads YENEEA. CDR3 length: 13 residues. The CDR3 sequence is CASSLNQMGELFF. CDR3 nucleotides: TGTGCCAGCAGTTTAAACCAAATGGGGGAGCTCTTTTTT.

Note on this clonotype: One end of the junction varies from germline; a read error may be responsible. The CDR3 loop reads CASSPAWAYDEQFF. The CDR3 nucleotides are TGTGCCAGCAGCCCTGCATGGGCCTACGATGAGCAGTTCTTC. The chain employs TRBV11-2 and TRBJ2-1; D gene ambiguous. The germline V gene encodes CDR1 SGHAT and CDR2 FQNNGV. The CDR3 runs 14 residues.

Comments on this clonotype: Just one base apart from a much larger clone, this may be a read error. The CDR3 end shows no conserved phenylalanine or tryptophan, and so a read error is likely. The chain carries TRBV20-1 and TRBJ2-1, with unresolved D. CDR1 and CDR2 (germline): DFQATT, SNEGSKA (reference sequence). The CDR3 spans 11 residues. The V end was cut by 6 bases, the J end by 6 bases, with 9 bases between. For the CDR3, the DNA is TGCAGTGCCGAGCAGGTCAATGAGCAGTTCTTA. Translating it yields CSAEQVNEQFL.